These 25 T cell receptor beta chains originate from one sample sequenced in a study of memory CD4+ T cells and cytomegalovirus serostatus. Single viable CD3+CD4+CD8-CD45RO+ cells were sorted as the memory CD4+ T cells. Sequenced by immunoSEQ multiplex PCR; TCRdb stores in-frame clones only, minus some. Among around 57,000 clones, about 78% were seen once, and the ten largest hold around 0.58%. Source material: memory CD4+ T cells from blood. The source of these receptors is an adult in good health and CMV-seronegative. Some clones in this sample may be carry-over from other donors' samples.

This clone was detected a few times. CDR3 nucleotides: TGTGCCAAACAGGGGGAACGGGCTTTCTTT. Its protein is CAKQGERAFF. The genes are TRBV19 and TRBJ1-1, with 8 nucleotides matching TRBD1. J gave up 11 bases and V 10 bases, and 6 bases lay outside the gene matches. The germline gives CDR1 LNHDA, CDR2 SQIVND (reference sequence). This CDR3 is 10 amino acids long.

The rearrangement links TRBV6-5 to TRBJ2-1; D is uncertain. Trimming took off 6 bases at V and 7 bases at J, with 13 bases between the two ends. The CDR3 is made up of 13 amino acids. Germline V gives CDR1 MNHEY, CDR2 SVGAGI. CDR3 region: CASSREDINEQFF. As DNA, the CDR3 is TGTGCCAGCAGCCGAGAGGATATTAATGAGCAGTTCTTC.

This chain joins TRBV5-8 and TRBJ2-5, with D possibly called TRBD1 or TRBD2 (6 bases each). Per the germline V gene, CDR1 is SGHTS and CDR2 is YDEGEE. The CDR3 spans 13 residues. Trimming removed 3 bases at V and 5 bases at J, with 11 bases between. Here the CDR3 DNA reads TGTGCCAGCAGCTCCCAGGGGACTGAGACCCAGTACTTC. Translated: CASSSQGTETQYF.

The DNA for the CDR3 is TGCGCCAGCAGCTTAGGACAGGATAATGAAAAACTGTTTTTT. It encodes CASSLGQDNEKLFF. This chain connects TRBV5-1 to TRBJ1-4, with 7 bases fitting TRBD1. The junction had 2 bases not matched to a gene; V was cut back by 2 bases and J by 4 bases. This CDR3 is built from 14 residues. Germline CDR1 reads SGHRS; CDR2 reads YFSETQ.

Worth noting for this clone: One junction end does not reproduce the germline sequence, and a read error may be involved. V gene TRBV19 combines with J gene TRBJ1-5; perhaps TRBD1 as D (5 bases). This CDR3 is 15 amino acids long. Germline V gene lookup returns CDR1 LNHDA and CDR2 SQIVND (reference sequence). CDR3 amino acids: CASTPRDLHNRPQHF. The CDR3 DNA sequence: TGTGCCAGCACCCCCCGGGACCTCCATAATCGGCCCCAGCATTTT. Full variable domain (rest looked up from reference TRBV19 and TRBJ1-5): DGGITQSPKYLFRKEGQNVTLSCEQNLNHDAMYWYRQDPGQGLRLIYYSQIVNDFQKGDIAEGYSVSREKKESFPLTVTSAQKNPTAFYLCASTPRDLHNRPQHFGDGTRLSIL.

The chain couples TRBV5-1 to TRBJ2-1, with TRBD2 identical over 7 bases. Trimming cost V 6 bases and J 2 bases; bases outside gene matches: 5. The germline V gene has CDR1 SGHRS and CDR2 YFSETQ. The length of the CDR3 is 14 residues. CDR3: CASNLGLAYNEQFF. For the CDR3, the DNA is TGCGCCAGCAATCTAGGACTAGCCTACAATGAGCAGTTCTTC.

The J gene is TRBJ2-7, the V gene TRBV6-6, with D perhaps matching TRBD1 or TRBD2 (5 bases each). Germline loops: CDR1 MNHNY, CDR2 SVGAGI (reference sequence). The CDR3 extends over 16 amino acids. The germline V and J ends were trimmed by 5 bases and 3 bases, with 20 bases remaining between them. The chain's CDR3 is CASSARGAPRGYEQYF. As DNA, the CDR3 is TGTGCCAGCAGTGCTAGAGGGGCCCCCCGAGGCTACGAGCAGTACTTC.

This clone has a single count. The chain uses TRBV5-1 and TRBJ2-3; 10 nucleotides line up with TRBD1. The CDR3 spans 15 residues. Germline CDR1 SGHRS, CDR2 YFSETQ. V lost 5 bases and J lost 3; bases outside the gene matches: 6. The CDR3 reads CASRDRGETTDTQYF. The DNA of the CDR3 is TGCGCCAGCAGGGACAGGGGGGAGACAACAGATACGCAGTATTTT.

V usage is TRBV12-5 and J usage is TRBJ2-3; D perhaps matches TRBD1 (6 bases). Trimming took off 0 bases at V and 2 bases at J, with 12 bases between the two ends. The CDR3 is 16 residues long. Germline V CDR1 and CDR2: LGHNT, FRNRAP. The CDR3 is CASGLVTGSTTDTQYF. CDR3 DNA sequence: TGTGCTAGTGGTTTGGTCACAGGGTCGACCACAGATACGCAGTATTTT.

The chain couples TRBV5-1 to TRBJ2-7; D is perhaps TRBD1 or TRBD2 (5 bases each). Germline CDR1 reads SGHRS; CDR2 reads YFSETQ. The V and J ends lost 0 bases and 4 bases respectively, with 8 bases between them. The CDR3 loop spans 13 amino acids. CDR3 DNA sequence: TGCGCCAGCAGCTTGGGGGGGAGATACGAGCAGTACTTC. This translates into CASSLGGRYEQYF.

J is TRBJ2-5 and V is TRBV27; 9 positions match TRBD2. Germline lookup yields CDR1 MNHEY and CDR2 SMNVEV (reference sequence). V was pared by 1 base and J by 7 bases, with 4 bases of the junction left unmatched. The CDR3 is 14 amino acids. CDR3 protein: CASSLWGLAGTQYF. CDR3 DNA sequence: TGTGCCAGCAGTTTATGGGGACTAGCAGGGACCCAGTACTTC.

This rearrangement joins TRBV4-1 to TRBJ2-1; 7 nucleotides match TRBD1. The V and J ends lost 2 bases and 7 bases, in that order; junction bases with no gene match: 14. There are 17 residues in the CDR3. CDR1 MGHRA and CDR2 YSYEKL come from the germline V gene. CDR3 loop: CASSQLGTVQYGNEQFF. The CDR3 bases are TGCGCCAGCAGCCAACTCGGGACAGTACAATATGGGAATGAGCAGTTCTTC.

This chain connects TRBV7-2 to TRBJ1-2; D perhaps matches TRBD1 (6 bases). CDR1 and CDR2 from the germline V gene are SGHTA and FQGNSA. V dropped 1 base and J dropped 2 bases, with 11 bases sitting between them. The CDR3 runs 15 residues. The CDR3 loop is CASSLEGTPNYGYTF. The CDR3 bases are TGTGCCAGCAGCTTAGAAGGGACACCGAACTATGGCTACACCTTC.

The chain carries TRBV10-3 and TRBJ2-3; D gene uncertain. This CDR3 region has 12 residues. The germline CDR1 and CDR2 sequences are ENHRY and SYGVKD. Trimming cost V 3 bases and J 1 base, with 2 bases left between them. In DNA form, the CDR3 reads TGTGCCATCAGTGACCGCACAGATACGCAGTATTTT. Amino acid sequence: CAISDRTDTQYF.

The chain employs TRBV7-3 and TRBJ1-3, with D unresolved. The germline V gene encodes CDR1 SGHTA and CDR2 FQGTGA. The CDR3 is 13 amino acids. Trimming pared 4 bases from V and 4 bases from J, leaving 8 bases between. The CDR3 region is CASSSDLGNTIYF. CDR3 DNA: TGTGCCAGCAGCTCTGACCTGGGAAACACCATATATTTT.

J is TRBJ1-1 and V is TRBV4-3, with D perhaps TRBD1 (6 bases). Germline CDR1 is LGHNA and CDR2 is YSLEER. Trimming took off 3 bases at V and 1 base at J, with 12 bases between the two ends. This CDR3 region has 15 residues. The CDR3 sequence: CASSQQGMTNTEAFF. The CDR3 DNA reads TGCGCCAGCAGCCAGCAGGGGATGACGAACACTGAAGCTTTCTTT.

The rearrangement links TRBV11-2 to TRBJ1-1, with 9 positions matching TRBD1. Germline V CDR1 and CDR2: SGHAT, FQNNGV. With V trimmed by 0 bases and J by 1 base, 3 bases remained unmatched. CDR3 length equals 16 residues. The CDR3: CASSLEGTGKNTEAFF. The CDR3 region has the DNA TGTGCCAGCAGCTTAGAGGGGACAGGGAAGAACACTGAAGCTTTCTTT. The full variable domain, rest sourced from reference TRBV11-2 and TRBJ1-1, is EAGVAQSPRYKIIEKRQSVAFWCNPISGHATLYWYQQILGQGPKLLIQFQNNGVVDDSQLPKDRFSAERLKGVDSTLKIQPAKLEDSAVYLCASSLEGTGKNTEAFFGQGTRLTVV.

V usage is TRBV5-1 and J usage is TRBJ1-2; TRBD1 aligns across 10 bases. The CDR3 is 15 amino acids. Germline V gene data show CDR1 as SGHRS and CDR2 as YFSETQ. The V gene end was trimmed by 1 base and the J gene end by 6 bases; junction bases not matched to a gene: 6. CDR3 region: CASSLLGQGLDGYTF. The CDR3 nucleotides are TGCGCCAGCAGCTTGCTGGGACAGGGGCTAGATGGCTACACCTTC. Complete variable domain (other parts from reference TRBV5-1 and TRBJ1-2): KAGVTQTPRYLIKTRGQQVTLSCSPISGHRSVSWYQQTPGQGLQFLFEYFSETQRNKGNFPGRFSGRQFSNSRSEMNVSTLELGDSALYLCASSLLGQGLDGYTFGSGTRLTVV.

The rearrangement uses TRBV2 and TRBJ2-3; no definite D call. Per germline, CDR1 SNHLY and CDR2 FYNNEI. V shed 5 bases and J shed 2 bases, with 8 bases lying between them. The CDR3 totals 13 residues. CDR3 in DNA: TGTGCCAGCAGTAGGCTAGACACAGATACGCAGTATTTT. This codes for CASSRLDTDTQYF.

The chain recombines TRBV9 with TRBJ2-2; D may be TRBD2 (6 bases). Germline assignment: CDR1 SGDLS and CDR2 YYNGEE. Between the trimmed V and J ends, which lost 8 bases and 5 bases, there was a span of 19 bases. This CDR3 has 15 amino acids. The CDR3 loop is CASSQGGVRTGELFF. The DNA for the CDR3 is TGTGCCAGTTCACAAGGAGGGGTTAGGACCGGGGAGCTGTTTTTT.

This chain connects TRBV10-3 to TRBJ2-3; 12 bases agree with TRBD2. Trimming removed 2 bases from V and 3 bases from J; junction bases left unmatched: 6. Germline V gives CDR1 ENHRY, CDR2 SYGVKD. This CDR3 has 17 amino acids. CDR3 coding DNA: TGTGCCATCAGTGAGGAGCGACTAGCGGGAGTAACAGATACGCAGTATTTT. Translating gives CAISEERLAGVTDTQYF.

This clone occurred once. CDR3 DNA: TGCGCCAGCAGTGAGATCGGGGTAGCGGGGACTAGCACAGATACGCAGTATTTT. Encoded protein: CASSEIGVAGTSTDTQYF. V and J are TRBV10-2 and TRBJ2-3; the match to TRBD2 covers 8 bases. Germline CDR1 reads WSHSY; CDR2 reads SAAADI. The CDR3 contains 18 residues. J was trimmed by 0 bases and V by 2 bases; bases with no gene match: 10.

For the CDR3, the DNA is TGTGCCAGCCGCTTCAGGGGGAGCCAAGAGACCCAGTACTTC. Its protein is CASRFRGSQETQYF. J is TRBJ2-5 and V is TRBV27, with 7 bases that match TRBD1. V trimming: 8 bases; J trimming: 1 base; junction bases outside the gene matches: 7. The length of the CDR3 is 14 residues. The germline V gene has CDR1 MNHEY and CDR2 SMNVEV (reference sequence).

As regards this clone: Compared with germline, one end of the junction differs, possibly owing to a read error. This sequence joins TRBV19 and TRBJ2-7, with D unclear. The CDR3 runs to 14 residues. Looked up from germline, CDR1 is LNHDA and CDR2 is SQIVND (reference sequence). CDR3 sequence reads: CASSVEGRFHEQYF. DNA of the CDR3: TGTGCCAGTAGTGTAGAAGGCCGGTTCCACGAGCAGTACTTC. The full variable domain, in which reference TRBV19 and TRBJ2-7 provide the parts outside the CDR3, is DGGITQSPKYLFRKEGQNVTLSCEQNLNHDAMYWYRQDPGQGLRLIYYSQIVNDFQKGDIAEGYSVSREKKESFPLTVTSAQKNPTAFYLCASSVEGRFHEQYFGPGTRLTVT.

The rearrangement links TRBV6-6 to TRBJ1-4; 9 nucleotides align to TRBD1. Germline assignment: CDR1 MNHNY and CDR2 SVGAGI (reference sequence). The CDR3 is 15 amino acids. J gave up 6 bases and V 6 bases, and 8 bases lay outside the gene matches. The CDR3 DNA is TGTGCCAGCAGCGATTCGGGACAGGGATATGAAAAACTGTTTTTT. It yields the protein CASSDSGQGYEKLFF.